This T cell receptor (beta chain) was observed in a study of T cell responses to AZD1222 COVID-19 vaccine. General study findings and limits: In a largely white British group with more females than males, clonal diversity was possibly underestimated. The number of AZD1222 recipients seropositive at baseline was only five or six.

Notes on this clone: Its antigen is not known.

Data came from immunoSEQ multiplex PCR; TCRdb stores just in-frame clones and leaves some out. This table has around 150,000 clones, 90% appearing once. Germline CDR1 and CDR2: ENHRY and SYGVKD. The CDR3 has 15 residues. With 7 bases clipped from V and 0 bases from J, the junction kept 6 bases outside the gene matches. The sample was peripheral blood, taken on day 0 of AZD1222 vaccination. The sequence came from an adult in good health. This rearrangement joins TRBV10-3 to TRBJ1-2, with 9 nucleotides matching TRBD1. CDR3 loop: CAITYGQGSNYGYTF. The DNA of the CDR3 is TGTGCCATCACATACGGACAGGGGTCTAACTATGGCTACACCTTC.